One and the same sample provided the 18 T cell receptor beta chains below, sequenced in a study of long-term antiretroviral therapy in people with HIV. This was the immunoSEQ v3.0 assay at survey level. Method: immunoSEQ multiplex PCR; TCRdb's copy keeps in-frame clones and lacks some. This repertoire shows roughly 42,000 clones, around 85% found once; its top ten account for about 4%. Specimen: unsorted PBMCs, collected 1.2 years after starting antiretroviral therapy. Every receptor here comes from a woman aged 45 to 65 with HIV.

This CDR3 is CASSLGTGEEKLFF. The CDR3 DNA reads TGCGCCAGCAGCTTGGGGACAGGGGAAGAAAAACTGTTTTTT. V is TRBV5-1 and J is TRBJ1-4; 9 bases match TRBD1. Germline V gene data show CDR1 as SGHRS and CDR2 as YFSETQ. The CDR3 contains 14 residues. Trimming cost V 0 bases and J 8 bases; bases outside gene matches: 2.

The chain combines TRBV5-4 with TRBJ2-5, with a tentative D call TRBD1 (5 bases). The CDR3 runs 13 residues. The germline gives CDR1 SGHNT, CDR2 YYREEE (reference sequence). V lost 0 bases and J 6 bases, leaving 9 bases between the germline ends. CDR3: CASSLVQGKTQYF. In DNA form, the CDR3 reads TGTGCCAGCAGCTTGGTGCAGGGAAAGACCCAGTACTTC.

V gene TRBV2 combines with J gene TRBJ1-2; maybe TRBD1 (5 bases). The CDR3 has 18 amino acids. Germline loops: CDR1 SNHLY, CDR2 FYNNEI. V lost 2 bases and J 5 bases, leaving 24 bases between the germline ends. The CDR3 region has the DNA TGTGCCAGCAGTGAAACTCCGACGGGGGAAGCGGCCTCTTATGGCTACACCTTC. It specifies CASSETPTGEAASYGYTF.

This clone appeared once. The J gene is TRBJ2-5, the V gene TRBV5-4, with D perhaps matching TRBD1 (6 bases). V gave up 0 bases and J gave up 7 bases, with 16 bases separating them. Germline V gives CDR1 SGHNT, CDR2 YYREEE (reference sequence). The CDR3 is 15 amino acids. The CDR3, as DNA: TGTGCCAGCAGCTTGGACAGGGATCAAGATGGGACCCAGTACTTC. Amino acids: CASSLDRDQDGTQYF.

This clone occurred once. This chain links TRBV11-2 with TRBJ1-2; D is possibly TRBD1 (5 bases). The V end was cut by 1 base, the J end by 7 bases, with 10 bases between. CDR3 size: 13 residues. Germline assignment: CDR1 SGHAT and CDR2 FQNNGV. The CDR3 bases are TGTGCCAGCAGCTTAGGTCAGGGCGGTGGCTACACCTTC. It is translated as CASSLGQGGGYTF.

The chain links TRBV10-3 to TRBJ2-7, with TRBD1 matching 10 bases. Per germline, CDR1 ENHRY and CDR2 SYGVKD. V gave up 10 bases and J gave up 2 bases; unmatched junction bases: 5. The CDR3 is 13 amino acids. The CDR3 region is CATSGTGAYEQYF. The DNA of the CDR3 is TGTGCCACCTCCGGGACAGGGGCCTACGAGCAGTACTTC.

The CDR3 loop reads CASSQSQGNQPQHF. In DNA, the CDR3 is TGTGCCAGCAGCCAATCCCAGGGGAATCAGCCCCAGCATTTT. The chain combines TRBV16 with TRBJ1-5, with a weak D call TRBD1 (6 bases). Trimming removed 0 bases from V and 4 bases from J, with 7 bases in between. This CDR3 has 14 residues. From germline, CDR1 is KGHSY and CDR2 FQNENV.

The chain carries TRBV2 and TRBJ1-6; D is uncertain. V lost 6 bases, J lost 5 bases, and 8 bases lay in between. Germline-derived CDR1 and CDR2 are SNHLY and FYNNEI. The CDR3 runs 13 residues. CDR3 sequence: CASRGSNNSPLHF. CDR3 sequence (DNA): TGTGCCAGCAGGGGGTCGAATAATTCACCCCTCCACTTT.

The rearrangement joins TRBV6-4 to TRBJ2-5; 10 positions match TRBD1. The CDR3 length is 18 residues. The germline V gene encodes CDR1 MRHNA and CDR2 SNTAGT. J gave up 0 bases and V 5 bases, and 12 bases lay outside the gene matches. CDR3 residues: CASSPGTGAAGYQETQYF. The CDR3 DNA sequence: TGTGCCAGCAGTCCCGGGACAGGGGCTGCGGGGTACCAAGAGACCCAGTACTTC.

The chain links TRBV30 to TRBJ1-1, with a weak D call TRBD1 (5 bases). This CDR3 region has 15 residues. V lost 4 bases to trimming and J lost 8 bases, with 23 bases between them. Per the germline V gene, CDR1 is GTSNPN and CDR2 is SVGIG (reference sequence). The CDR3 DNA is TGTGCCTGGACCGTCCGGGGGACCGCGTCCGGAGAAGCTTTCTTT. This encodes CAWTVRGTASGEAFF.

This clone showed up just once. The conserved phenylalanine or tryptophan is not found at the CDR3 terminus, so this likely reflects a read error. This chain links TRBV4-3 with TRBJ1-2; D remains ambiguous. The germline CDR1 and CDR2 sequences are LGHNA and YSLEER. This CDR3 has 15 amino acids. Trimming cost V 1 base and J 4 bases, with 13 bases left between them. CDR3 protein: CASSQVEGSSYGYTL. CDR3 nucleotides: TGCGCCAGCAGCCAAGTAGAGGGATCGAGCTATGGCTACACCCTC.

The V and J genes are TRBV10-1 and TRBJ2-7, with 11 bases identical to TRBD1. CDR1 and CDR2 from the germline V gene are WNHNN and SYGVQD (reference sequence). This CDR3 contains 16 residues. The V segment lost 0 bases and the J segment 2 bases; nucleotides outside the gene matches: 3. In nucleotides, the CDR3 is TGCGCCAGCAGTGAGTCGGGGGGACAGGGGGCCTACGAGCAGTACTTC. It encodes CASSESGGQGAYEQYF.

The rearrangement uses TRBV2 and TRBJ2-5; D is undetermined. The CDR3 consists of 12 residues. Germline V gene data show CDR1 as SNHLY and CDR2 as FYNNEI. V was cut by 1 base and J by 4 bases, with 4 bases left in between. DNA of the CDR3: TGTGCCAGCAGTGAAGTTGTAGAGACCCAGTACTTC. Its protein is CASSEVVETQYF.

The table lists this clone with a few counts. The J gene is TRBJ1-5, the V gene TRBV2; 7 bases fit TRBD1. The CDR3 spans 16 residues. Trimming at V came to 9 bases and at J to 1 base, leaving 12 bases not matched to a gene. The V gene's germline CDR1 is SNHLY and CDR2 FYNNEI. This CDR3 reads CASRPGGTRSNQPQHF. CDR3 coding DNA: TGTGCCAGTCGCCCAGGGGGAACTAGGAGCAATCAGCCCCAGCATTTT.

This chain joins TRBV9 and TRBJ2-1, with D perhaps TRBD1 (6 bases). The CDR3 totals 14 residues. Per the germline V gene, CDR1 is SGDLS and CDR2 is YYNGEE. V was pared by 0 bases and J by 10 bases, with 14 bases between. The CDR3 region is CASSVESGAREQFF. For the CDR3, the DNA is TGTGCCAGCAGCGTAGAATCAGGGGCCCGGGAGCAGTTCTTC.

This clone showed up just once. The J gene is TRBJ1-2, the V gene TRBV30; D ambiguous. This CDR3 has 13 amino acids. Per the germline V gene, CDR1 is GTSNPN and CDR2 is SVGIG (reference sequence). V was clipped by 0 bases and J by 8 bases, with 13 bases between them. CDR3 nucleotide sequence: TGTGCCTGGAGTGTACTAAAAGTAATCGGCTACACCTTC. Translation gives CAWSVLKVIGYTF.

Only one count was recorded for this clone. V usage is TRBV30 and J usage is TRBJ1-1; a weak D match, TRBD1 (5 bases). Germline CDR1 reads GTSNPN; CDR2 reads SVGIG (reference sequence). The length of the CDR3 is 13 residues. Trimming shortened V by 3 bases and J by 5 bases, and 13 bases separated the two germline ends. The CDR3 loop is CAWRMGLGTEAFF. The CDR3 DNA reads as TGTGCCTGGAGAATGGGACTTGGAACTGAAGCTTTCTTT.

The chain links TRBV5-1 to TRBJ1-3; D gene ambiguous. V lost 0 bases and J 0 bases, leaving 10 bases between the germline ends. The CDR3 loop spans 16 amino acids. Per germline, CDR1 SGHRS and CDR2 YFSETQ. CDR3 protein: CASSLDGRNSGNTIYF. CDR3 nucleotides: TGCGCCAGCAGCTTGGATGGCAGAAACTCTGGAAACACCATATATTTT. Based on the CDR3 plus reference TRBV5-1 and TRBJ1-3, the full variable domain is KAGVTQTPRYLIKTRGQQVTLSCSPISGHRSVSWYQQTPGQGLQFLFEYFSETQRNKGNFPGRFSGRQFSNSRSEMNVSTLELGDSALYLCASSLDGRNSGNTIYFGEGSWLTVV.